The source of this T cell receptor (beta chain) is a study of blood T cell repertoires in COVID-19. Study processing details: How many nucleated cells were present was estimated from reference gene primer amplification. Profiled with immunoSEQ multiplex PCR; TCRdb holds only in-frame clones, not every one. Clone size and V and J calls were adopted from that table, with D and trimming inferred from the DNA. Of fewer than 250,000 clones in the sample, 75% to 85% were seen once. Trimming removed 0 bases from V and 3 bases from J, with 12 bases in between. Germline lookup yields CDR1 MGHRA and CDR2 YSYEKL. The length of the CDR3 is 15 residues.

The source is a human donor in a cohort sampled during active COVID-19. This rearrangement joins TRBV4-1 to TRBJ2-7, with D maybe TRBD2 (5 bases). Sequenced material: peripheral blood. CDR3 coding DNA: TGCGCCAGCAGCCAAGATCGGCAGACTATCTACGAGCAGTACTTC. Protein product: CASSQDRQTIYEQYF.